This T cell receptor beta chain came from a study of cytomegalovirus exposure and HLA in healthy donors. About the study: Unique TCRs numbering some 77 million, obtained from HLA-typed donors, made up an early data release. Study-level findings and limits: A prior analysis recorded that most TCR beta V segments were productive about 87% or about 30% of the time. Upon later analysis, TCR association rates were observed to vary by HLA locus, being highest for DRB1 and lowest for HLA-C.

The PCR employed 60 Vbeta primers together with 13 Jbeta primers. Here immunoSEQ multiplex PCR was the method, and the copy in TCRdb shows in-frame clones only, minus some. The table records more than 120,000 clones, 70% to 85% of them present only once. Comments on this clone: Its antigen is unknown.

V was pared by 2 bases and J by 6 bases, with 8 bases of the junction left unmatched. Per germline, CDR1 LGHNA and CDR2 YSLEER. CDR3 length: 15 residues. Sequenced material: PBMCs. This chain connects TRBV4-3 to TRBJ2-7; 9 bases match TRBD1. The sequence was collected from a male donor in good health and CMV-seronegative. CDR3 in DNA: TGCGCCAGCAGCCAAACCCGGGGGACAGGGTTCGAGCAGTACTTC. Encoded protein: CASSQTRGTGFEQYF.